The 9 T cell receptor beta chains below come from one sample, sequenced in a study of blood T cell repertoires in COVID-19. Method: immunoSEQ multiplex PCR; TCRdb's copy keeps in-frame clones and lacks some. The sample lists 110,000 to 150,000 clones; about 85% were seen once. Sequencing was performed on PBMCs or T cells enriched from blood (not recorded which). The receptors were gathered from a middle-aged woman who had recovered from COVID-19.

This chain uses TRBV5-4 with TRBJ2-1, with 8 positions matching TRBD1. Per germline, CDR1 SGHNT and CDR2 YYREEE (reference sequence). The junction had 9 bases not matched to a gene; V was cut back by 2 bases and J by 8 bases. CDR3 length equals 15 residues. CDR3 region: CASSFPGQAVDEQFF. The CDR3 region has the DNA TGTGCCAGCAGCTTTCCGGGACAGGCGGTGGATGAGCAGTTCTTC.

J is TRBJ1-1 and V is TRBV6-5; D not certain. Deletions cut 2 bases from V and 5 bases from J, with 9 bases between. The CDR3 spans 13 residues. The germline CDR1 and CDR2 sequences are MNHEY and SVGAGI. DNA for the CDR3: TGTGCCAGCAGTTACGGGTCGGGGACTGAAGCTTTCTTT. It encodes CASSYGSGTEAFF.

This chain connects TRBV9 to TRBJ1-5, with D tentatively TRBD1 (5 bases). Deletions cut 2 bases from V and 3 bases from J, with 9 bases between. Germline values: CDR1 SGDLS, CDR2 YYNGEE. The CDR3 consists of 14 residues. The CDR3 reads CASSVGGDNQPQHF. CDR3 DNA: TGTGCCAGCAGCGTGGGAGGGGACAATCAGCCCCAGCATTTT.

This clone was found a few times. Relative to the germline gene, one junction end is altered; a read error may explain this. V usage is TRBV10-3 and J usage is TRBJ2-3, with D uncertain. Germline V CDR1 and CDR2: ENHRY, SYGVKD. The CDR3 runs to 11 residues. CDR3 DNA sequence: TGTGCCATCAGTGCCACAAATACGCAGTATTTT. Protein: CAISATNTQYF.

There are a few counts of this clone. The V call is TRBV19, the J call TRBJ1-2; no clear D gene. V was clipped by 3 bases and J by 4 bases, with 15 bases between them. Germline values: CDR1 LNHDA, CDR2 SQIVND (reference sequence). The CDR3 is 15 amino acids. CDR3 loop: CASSMWSEHIYGYTF. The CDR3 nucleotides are TGTGCCAGTAGTATGTGGTCCGAACATATCTATGGCTACACCTTC.

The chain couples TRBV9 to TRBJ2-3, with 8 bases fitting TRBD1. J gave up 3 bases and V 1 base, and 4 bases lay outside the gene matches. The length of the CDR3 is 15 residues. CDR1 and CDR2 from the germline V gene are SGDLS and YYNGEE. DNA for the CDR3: TGTGCCAGCAGCGTAACCGGGACAGGTACAGATACGCAGTATTTT. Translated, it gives CASSVTGTGTDTQYF.

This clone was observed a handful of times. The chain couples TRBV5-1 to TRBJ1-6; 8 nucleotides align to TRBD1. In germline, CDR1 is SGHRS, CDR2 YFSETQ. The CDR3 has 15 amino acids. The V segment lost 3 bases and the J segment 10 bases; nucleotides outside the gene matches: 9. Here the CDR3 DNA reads TGCGCCAGCAGCTCTGGACAGGGCGAACAATCACCCCTCCACTTT. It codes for CASSSGQGEQSPLHF.

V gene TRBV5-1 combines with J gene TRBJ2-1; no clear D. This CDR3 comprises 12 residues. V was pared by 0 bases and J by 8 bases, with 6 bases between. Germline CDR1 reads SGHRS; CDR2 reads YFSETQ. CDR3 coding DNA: TGCGCCAGCAGCTTGGACAACCATGAGCAGTTCTTC. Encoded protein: CASSLDNHEQFF. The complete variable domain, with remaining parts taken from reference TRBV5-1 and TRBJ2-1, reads KAGVTQTPRYLIKTRGQQVTLSCSPISGHRSVSWYQQTPGQGLQFLFEYFSETQRNKGNFPGRFSGRQFSNSRSEMNVSTLELGDSALYLCASSLDNHEQFFGPGTRLTVL.

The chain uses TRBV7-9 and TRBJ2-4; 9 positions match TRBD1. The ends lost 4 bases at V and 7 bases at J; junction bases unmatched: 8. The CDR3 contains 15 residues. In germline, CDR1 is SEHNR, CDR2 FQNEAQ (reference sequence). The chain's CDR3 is CASSSPGTGMNIQYF. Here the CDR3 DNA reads TGTGCCAGCAGCTCCCCCGGGACAGGGATGAACATTCAGTACTTC.